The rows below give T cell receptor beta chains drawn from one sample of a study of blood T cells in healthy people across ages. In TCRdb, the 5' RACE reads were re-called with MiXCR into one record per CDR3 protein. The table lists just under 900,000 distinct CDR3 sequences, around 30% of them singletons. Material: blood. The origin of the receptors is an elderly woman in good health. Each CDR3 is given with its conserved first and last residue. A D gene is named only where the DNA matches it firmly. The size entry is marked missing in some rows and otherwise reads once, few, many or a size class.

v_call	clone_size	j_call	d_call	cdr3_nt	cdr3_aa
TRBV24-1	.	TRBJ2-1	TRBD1	TGTGCCACCAGTGCGAGACAGGGGCCCAATGAGCAGTTCTTC	CATSARQGPNEQFF
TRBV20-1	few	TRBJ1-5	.	TGCAGTGCAGGGCATCCTATGGGATTTACTCAGCCCCAGCATTTT	CSAGHPMGFTQPQHF
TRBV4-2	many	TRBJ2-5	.	TGTGCCAGCAGCCAAGATTTGGGGGGGGGCTATGAGACCCAGTACTTC	CASSQDLGGGYETQYF
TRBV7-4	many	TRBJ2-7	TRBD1	TGTGCCAGAGCCGGACAGGGTGTCTCCTACGAGCAGTACTTC	CARAGQGVSYEQYF
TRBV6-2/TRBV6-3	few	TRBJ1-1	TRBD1	TGTGCCAGCAGCAGGACTTCAGGGGGCACTGAAGCTTTCTTT	CASSRTSGGTEAFF
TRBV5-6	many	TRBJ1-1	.	TGTGCCAGCAGCTTGGGGGGGGAGGACACTGAAGCTTTCTTT	CASSLGGEDTEAFF
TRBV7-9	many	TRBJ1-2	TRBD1	TGTGCCAGCAGCTTAGACCGGGGACAGTTTAACTATGGCTACACCTTC	CASSLDRGQFNYGYTF
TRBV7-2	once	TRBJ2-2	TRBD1	TGTGCCAGCAGCTCATCGGGACAGCTAAGGTGGAACACCGGGGAGCTGTTTTTT	CASSSSGQLRWNTGELFF
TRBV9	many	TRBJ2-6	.	TGTGCCAGCAGCCCCTACGAGGCCAACGTCCTGACTTTC	CASSPYEANVLTF
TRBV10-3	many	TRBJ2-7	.	TGTGCCATCAGGGACACTGGCTACGAGCAGTACTTC	CAIRDTGYEQYF
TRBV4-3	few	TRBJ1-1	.	TGCGCCAGCAGCCAAGAGCATCAGTACCGGAACACTGAAGCTTTCTTT	CASSQEHQYRNTEAFF
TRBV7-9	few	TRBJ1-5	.	TGTGCCAGCAGCTTTGACAGAGATGGCAATCAGCCCCAGCATTTT	CASSFDRDGNQPQHF
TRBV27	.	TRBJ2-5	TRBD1	TGTGCCAGCAGTTTTAACACAGGGGGGTACTTC	CASSFNTGGYF
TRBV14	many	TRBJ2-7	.	TGTGCCAGCAGCCAAGTCGGAGGGGTGGACGAGCAGTACTTC	CASSQVGGVDEQYF
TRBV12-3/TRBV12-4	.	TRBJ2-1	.	TGTGCCAGCAGTTTTTATGCGGGGGCCCGGAATGGGCAGTTCTTC	CASSFYAGARNGQFF
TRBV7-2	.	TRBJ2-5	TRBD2	TGTGCCAGCAGCTTAGATTTACGGCGGGGGGGCGGAGAGACCCAGTACTTC	CASSLDLRRGGGETQYF
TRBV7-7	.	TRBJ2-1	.	TGTGCTAGCAGCTTAGGGCGCTACAATGAGCGGTTCTTC	CASSLGRYNERFF
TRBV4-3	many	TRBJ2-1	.	TGCGCCAGCAGCCAAGATCGGCATGCTGAGCAGTTCTTC	CASSQDRHAEQFF
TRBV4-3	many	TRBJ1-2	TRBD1	TGCGCCAGCAGCCAAGAACAGGGGCGGCTTGGCTATGGCTACACCTTC	CASSQEQGRLGYGYTF
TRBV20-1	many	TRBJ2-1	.	TGCAGTGCTAGAGATATAGGGTCCTACAATGAGCAGTTCTTC	CSARDIGSYNEQFF
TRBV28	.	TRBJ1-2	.	TGTGCCAGCTCCGGGAGCGACTATGGCTGCACCTTC	CASSGSDYGCTF
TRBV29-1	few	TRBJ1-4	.	TGCAGCGTCCGGAGGGGACCTAATGAAAAACTGTTTTTT	CSVRRGPNEKLFF
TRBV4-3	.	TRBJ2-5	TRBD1	TGCGCCAGCAGCCAAGAGACAGGGGTTGAGGGGACCCAGTACTTC	CASSQETGVEGTQYF